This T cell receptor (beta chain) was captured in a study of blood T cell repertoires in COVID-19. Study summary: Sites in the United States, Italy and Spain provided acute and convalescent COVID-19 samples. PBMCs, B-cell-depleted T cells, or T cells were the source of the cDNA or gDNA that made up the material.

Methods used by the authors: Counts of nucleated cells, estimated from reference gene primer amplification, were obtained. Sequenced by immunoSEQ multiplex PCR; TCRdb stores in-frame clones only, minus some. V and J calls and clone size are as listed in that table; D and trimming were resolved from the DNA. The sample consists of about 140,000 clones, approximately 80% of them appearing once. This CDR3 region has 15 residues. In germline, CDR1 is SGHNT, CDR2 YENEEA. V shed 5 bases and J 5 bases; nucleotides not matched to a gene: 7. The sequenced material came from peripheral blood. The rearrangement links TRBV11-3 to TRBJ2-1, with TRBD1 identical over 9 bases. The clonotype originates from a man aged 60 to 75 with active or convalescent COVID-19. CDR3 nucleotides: TGTGCCAGCAGCCACTTGACAGGGGGAAACAATGAGCAGTTCTTC. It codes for CASSHLTGGNNEQFF.